Following are 15 T cell receptor beta chains from one sample sequenced in a study of blood T cell repertoires in COVID-19. Only in-frame clones appear in the TCRdb table, and some are missing; sequencing was by immunoSEQ multiplex PCR. The sample includes tens of thousands of clones, 70% to 90% of them seen just once. Sequences were obtained from peripheral blood. The receptors originated from a man in his 70s with acute or convalescent COVID-19.

The chain joins TRBV19 to TRBJ2-5, with D possibly being TRBD2 (5 bases). V gave up 5 bases and J gave up 5 bases, with 12 bases separating them. CDR3 length equals 13 residues. The V gene's germline CDR1 is LNHDA and CDR2 SQIVND (reference sequence). The CDR3 sequence: CASSGSKMETQYF. CDR3 DNA: TGTGCCAGTAGTGGGAGTAAAATGGAGACCCAGTACTTC.

This chain uses TRBV7-7 with TRBJ2-1, with D perhaps TRBD2 (7 bases). The CDR3 is made up of 13 amino acids. V gave up 5 bases and J gave up 9 bases, with 14 bases separating them. Germline CDR1 and CDR2: SSHAT and FNYEAQ (reference sequence). CDR3 bases: TGTGCCAGCAGCGCAGCGCGGGGGCGTGAGCAGTTCTTC. Its translation: CASSAARGREQFF.

The chain has TRBV7-9 and TRBJ1-1, with 9 bases identical to TRBD1. Germline CDR1 is SEHNR and CDR2 is FQNEAQ (reference sequence). V lost 5 bases and J lost 4; bases outside the gene matches: 5. CDR3 length: 14 amino acids. The CDR3 loop reads CASSRTGAGTEAFF. CDR3 in DNA: TGTGCCAGCAGCAGGACAGGGGCCGGCACTGAAGCTTTCTTT.

This clone has only one observation. The sample carries other DNA sequences with the same CDR3. The rearrangement uses TRBV28 and TRBJ1-1, with unresolved D. The CDR3 is 11 residues long. The V end was cut by 7 bases, the J end by 0 bases, with 3 bases between. Germline loops: CDR1 MDHEN, CDR2 SYDVKM. The CDR3 nucleotides are TGTGCCAGCACAGTGAACACTGAAGCTTTCTTT. This encodes CASTVNTEAFF.

The gene calls are TRBV2 and TRBJ2-1; D unclear. CDR1 is SNHLY, CDR2 FYNNEI, per germline. The CDR3 covers 12 residues. With 7 bases removed from V and 0 bases from J, the gap between germline ends came to 4 bases. For the CDR3, the DNA is TGTGCCAGCAAGCTCTCCTACAATGAGCAGTTCTTC. Translated, it gives CASKLSYNEQFF. The full variable domain, rest sourced from reference TRBV2 and TRBJ2-1, is EPEVTQTPSHQVTQMGQEVILRCVPISNHLYFYWYRQILGQKVEFLVSFYNNEISEKSEIFDDQFSVERPDGSNFTLKIRSTKLEDSAMYFCASKLSYNEQFFGPGTRLTVL.

V usage is TRBV19 and J usage is TRBJ2-7; D is uncertain. Germline CDR1 is LNHDA and CDR2 is SQIVND (reference sequence). Trimming took 4 bases from V and 3 from J, leaving 19 bases between them. This CDR3 region has 16 residues. CDR3 DNA: TGTGCCAGTAGTAAATTGACTCAATCGTATAACTACGAGCAGTACTTC. It yields the protein CASSKLTQSYNYEQYF.

In this sample, this clone turned up once. The chain uses TRBV7-9 and TRBJ2-5, with TRBD2 matching over 7 bases. Per the germline V gene, CDR1 is SEHNR and CDR2 is FQNEAQ (reference sequence). The CDR3 contains 16 residues. Trimming cost V 1 base and J 5 bases; bases outside gene matches: 10. The chain's CDR3 is CASSLVGQRGRETQYF. The CDR3 bases are TGTGCCAGCAGCTTAGTGGGGCAGCGGGGTCGCGAGACCCAGTACTTC.

V usage is TRBV18 and J usage is TRBJ1-1, with 7 bases identical to TRBD1. Germline V gives CDR1 KGHSH, CDR2 LQKENI. The V segment lost 5 bases and the J segment 3 bases; nucleotides outside the gene matches: 12. The CDR3 is made up of 16 amino acids. CDR3 sequence reads: CASSEQGYVVHTEAFF. In DNA form, the CDR3 reads TGTGCCAGCTCAGAACAGGGGTACGTAGTTCACACTGAAGCTTTCTTT.

V is TRBV19 and J is TRBJ1-6, with 8 bases fitting TRBD1. The trim removed 1 base at V and 5 bases at J, leaving 10 bases unmatched. The CDR3 loop spans 18 amino acids. Germline values: CDR1 LNHDA, CDR2 SQIVND (reference sequence). The DNA for the CDR3 is TGTGCCAGTAGTATAGCGAGACAGGGGATCCGTCATAATTCACCCCTCCACTTT. The encoded protein is CASSIARQGIRHNSPLHF.

The chain employs TRBV30 and TRBJ2-2, with 8 bases identical to TRBD2. Looked up from germline, CDR1 is GTSNPN and CDR2 is SVGIG (reference sequence). The CDR3 extends over 14 amino acids. V shed 8 bases, J shed 4 bases, and the junction held 9 bases outside the gene matches. The CDR3, as DNA: TGTGCCGGTTCCGGGGGGGCAATCACCGGGGAGCTGTTTTTT. Protein product: CAGSGGAITGELFF.

This clone was seen once. CDR3 region: CASSTYGEFEQPQHF. The DNA of the CDR3 is TGTGCCAGCAGCACATATGGGGAGTTCGAACAGCCCCAGCATTTT. The gene calls are TRBV7-2 and TRBJ1-5, with no clear D. The V and J ends lost 5 bases and 7 bases respectively, with 18 bases between them. Per germline, CDR1 SGHTA and CDR2 FQGNSA. This CDR3 is built from 15 residues.

The rearrangement joins TRBV5-1 to TRBJ2-2, with D possibly being TRBD2 (5 bases). Trimming stripped 1 base from V and 6 bases from J, with 10 bases between. Germline assignment: CDR1 SGHRS and CDR2 YFSETQ. This CDR3 has 14 residues. The CDR3 loop is CASSLPSSAGELFF. CDR3 nucleotides: TGCGCCAGCAGCTTGCCTAGCTCCGCCGGGGAGCTGTTTTTT.

This chain connects TRBV28 to TRBJ1-1, with 7 bases that match TRBD1. This CDR3 comprises 14 residues. Germline CDR1 is MDHEN and CDR2 is SYDVKM. J gave up 6 bases and V 1 base, and 5 bases lay outside the gene matches. The CDR3 coding sequence is TGTGCCAGCAGTTTATACAGGGGTGGCTCTGAAGCTTTCTTT. Translating gives CASSLYRGGSEAFF.

The chain employs TRBV5-1 and TRBJ2-1, with 9 bases lining up with TRBD2. The germline V gene has CDR1 SGHRS and CDR2 YFSETQ. V lost 9 bases to trimming and J lost 8 bases; unmatched junction nucleotides: 18. The CDR3 is 16 amino acids. The CDR3: CATNRGGAPSRDEQFF. CDR3 sequence (DNA): TGCGCCACCAATCGCGGGGGGGCCCCTAGTAGGGATGAGCAGTTCTTC.

This clone was observed a few times. The J gene is TRBJ1-3, the V gene TRBV5-1, with D uncertain. V shed 0 bases and J shed 5 bases, with 12 bases lying between them. This CDR3 comprises 15 residues. The V gene's germline CDR1 is SGHRS and CDR2 YFSETQ. The CDR3 here is CASSLDDRIRNTIYF. CDR3 in DNA: TGCGCCAGCAGCTTGGATGATAGAATACGAAACACCATATATTTT. The variable domain in full, with the rest retrieved from reference TRBV5-1 and TRBJ1-3, is KAGVTQTPRYLIKTRGQQVTLSCSPISGHRSVSWYQQTPGQGLQFLFEYFSETQRNKGNFPGRFSGRQFSNSRSEMNVSTLELGDSALYLCASSLDDRIRNTIYFGEGSWLTVV.